Each of the 16 T cell receptor beta chains below was sequenced from the same sample in a study of blood T cell repertoires in COVID-19 (dated by TCRdb to the early 2020s). Library preparation was by the immunoSEQ multiplex PCR assay. Sourced from immuneACCESS, this table was stored by TCRdb with only in-frame sequences that have V and J called. A share of the clones is absent; for the studies checked, an unresolved V gene accounts for under half, and the remainder has no known explanation. The sample table contains about 240,000 clones; only one count was recorded for about 87% of them. The ten most abundant clones make up 5.5% to 7.5% of the sample. Input material: peripheral blood. The receptors originated from a woman between 65 and 79 years old with active or convalescent COVID-19.

The CDR3 spells CASSLAGGRFEQYF. For the CDR3, the DNA is TGCGCCAGCAGCTTGGCCGGGGGGCGGTTCGAGCAGTACTTC. The rearrangement uses TRBV5-1 and TRBJ2-7, with a tentative D call TRBD2 (7 bases). From germline, CDR1 is SGHRS and CDR2 YFSETQ. The V end was cut by 0 bases, the J end by 6 bases, with 13 bases between. The CDR3 totals 14 residues.

The chain carries TRBV6-2 or TRBV6-3 and TRBJ1-5, with D possibly matching TRBD1 (6 bases). Germline V CDR1 and CDR2: MNHEY, SVGEGT. Trimming removed 0 bases from V and 4 bases from J, with 10 bases in between. The CDR3 contains 15 residues. CDR3 in DNA: TGTGCCAGCAGTTACTCAGGGGGAAGGAATCAGCCCCAGCATTTT. This codes for CASSYSGGRNQPQHF.

About this clone itself: One junction end disagrees with the germline gene, perhaps due to a read error. This chain connects TRBV5-4 to TRBJ2-1, with D possibly matching TRBD1 (5 bases). Germline V lookup: CDR1 SGHNT, CDR2 YYREEE (reference sequence). This CDR3 has 14 residues. In DNA, the CDR3 is TGTGCCAGCACCTTGGGCAGGGTGGTCAATGAGCAGTTCTTC. Its translation: CASTLGRVVNEQFF.

V and J are TRBV7-2 and TRBJ1-2, with D perhaps TRBD1 (5 bases). The germline V gene has CDR1 SGHTA and CDR2 FQGNSA. V lost 1 base and J lost 5, with 5 bases in between. The CDR3 spans 12 residues. CDR3 sequence reads: CASSLEGYGYTF. The CDR3 region has the DNA TGTGCCAGCAGCTTAGAGGGGTATGGCTACACCTTC.

The chain carries TRBV11-2 and TRBJ1-4; 11 bases map to TRBD1. This CDR3 region has 16 residues. From germline, CDR1 is SGHAT and CDR2 FQNNGV. Unmatched junction bases numbered 9, after V lost 5 bases and J lost 7 bases. In DNA form, the CDR3 reads TGTGCCAGCAGCAAGGACAGGGGGCGGCTTGGTGAAAAACTGTTTTTT. Its protein product is CASSKDRGRLGEKLFF.

This chain connects TRBV7-2 to TRBJ1-5; the match to TRBD1 covers 9 bases. Trimming removed 5 bases from V and 7 bases from J; junction bases left unmatched: 6. In germline, CDR1 is SGHTA, CDR2 FQGNSA. The CDR3 is made up of 14 amino acids. The CDR3 here is CASSLWDRDQPQHF. In nucleotides, the CDR3 is TGTGCCAGCAGCCTATGGGACAGGGACCAGCCCCAGCATTTT.

The V gene is TRBV9, the J gene TRBJ1-2; D is undetermined. The CDR3 covers 12 residues. Germline V gives CDR1 SGDLS, CDR2 YYNGEE. Trimming pared 7 bases from V and 7 bases from J, leaving 14 bases between. This CDR3 is CASSLNARGYTF. In DNA form, the CDR3 reads TGTGCCAGCTCCCTGAACGCGCGTGGCTACACCTTC.

The chain recombines TRBV4-1 with TRBJ1-1, with unresolved D. Germline-derived CDR1 and CDR2 are MGHRA and YSYEKL. The CDR3 consists of 16 residues. V lost 1 base, J lost 2 bases, and 14 bases lay in between. CDR3 in amino acids: CASSQALWSLNTEAFF. The DNA for the CDR3 is TGCGCCAGCAGCCAAGCCCTTTGGTCGCTAAACACTGAAGCTTTCTTT.

The rearrangement links TRBV12-3 or TRBV12-4 to TRBJ1-2, with D possibly matching TRBD1 (5 bases). The V gene lost 7 bases and the J gene lost 4 bases, with 10 bases spanning the gap. CDR3 length equals 12 residues. The CDR3 protein is CASTPTVYGYTF. The CDR3 DNA reads as TGTGCCAGCACCCCGACAGTCTATGGCTACACCTTC.

This CDR3 is CASAPGGYTGELFF. The CDR3 DNA follows: TGTGCCAGTGCCCCAGGGGGGTACACCGGGGAGCTGTTTTTT. The chain links TRBV24-1 to TRBJ2-2; possible D gene TRBD1, 7 bases. Germline V CDR1 and CDR2: KGHDR, SFDVKD. The V end was cut by 11 bases, the J end by 3 bases, with 15 bases between. This CDR3 is built from 14 residues.

The chain couples TRBV7-2 to TRBJ2-5; D might be TRBD1 (6 bases). With 5 bases removed from V and 2 bases from J, the gap between germline ends came to 15 bases. The CDR3 contains 15 residues. Germline values: CDR1 SGHTA, CDR2 FQGNSA. CDR3 sequence reads: CASSPREGTQETQYF. CDR3 DNA sequence: TGTGCCAGCAGCCCCAGAGAAGGGACACAAGAGACCCAGTACTTC. Variable domain in full (rest from reference TRBV7-2 and TRBJ2-5): GAGVSQSPSNKVTEKGKDVELRCDPISGHTALYWYRQSLGQGLEFLIYFQGNSAPDKSGLPSDRFSAERTGGSVSTLTIQRTQQEDSAVYLCASSPREGTQETQYFGPGTRLLVL.

This chain connects TRBV6-1 to TRBJ1-6, with a possible D match to TRBD1 (6 bases). The CDR3 length is 15 residues. Deletions cut 5 bases from V and 7 bases from J, with 15 bases between. CDR1 and CDR2 (germline): MNHNS, SASEGT. CDR3 amino acids: CASSSRDGTNSPLHF. The DNA of the CDR3 is TGTGCCAGCAGTTCCCGGGACGGGACAAATTCACCCCTCCACTTT.

This chain uses TRBV10-3 with TRBJ1-2; D not resolved. Trimming took 3 bases from V and 6 from J, leaving 11 bases between them. CDR3 length: 13 residues. The germline CDR1 and CDR2 sequences are ENHRY and SYGVKD. The CDR3 loop is CAISDYRYNGYTF. CDR3 DNA: TGTGCCATCAGTGATTACAGATATAATGGCTACACCTTC.

This clone came up many times. The rearrangement uses TRBV27 and TRBJ2-7; D ambiguous. The V end lost 1 base, the J end lost 2 bases, and 6 bases lay between the germline ends. There are 13 residues in the CDR3. From germline, CDR1 is MNHEY and CDR2 SMNVEV (reference sequence). The DNA for the CDR3 is TGTGCCAGCAGTTTATTTTCTGCCTACGAGCAGTACTTC. The encoded protein is CASSLFSAYEQYF.

The V gene is TRBV2, the J gene TRBJ2-3; TRBD1 agrees at 7 bases. Germline trimming cut 5 bases from V and 0 bases from J; bases unmatched to any gene: 8. In germline, CDR1 is SNHLY, CDR2 FYNNEI. The CDR3 has 16 amino acids. DNA of the CDR3: TGTGCCAGCAGTCCCGGGACAGTGGGAAGCACAGATACGCAGTATTTT. It translates to CASSPGTVGSTDTQYF.

The chain has TRBV6-5 and TRBJ1-2, with 8 bases aligning to TRBD1. The CDR3 is made up of 13 amino acids. V gave up 5 bases and J gave up 8 bases; unmatched junction bases: 7. Germline V gene data show CDR1 as MNHEY and CDR2 as SVGAGI. The CDR3 sequence is CASSRDRDRGYTF. CDR3 in DNA: TGTGCCAGCAGTAGGGACCGGGACAGGGGCTACACCTTC.